This entry describes one T cell receptor beta chain. Its cognate antigen is unknown. While the first cohort had hundreds of subjects, the donors belonged to the separate validation cohort of about 120 subjects. These data are taken from a study of cytomegalovirus exposure and HLA in healthy donors. In the study overall: A later analysis reported the same platform for the 120 validation repertoires and the 666 first-cohort repertoires. General study points: In the roughly 120 validation repertoires, under 95% of cluster scores exceeded 0, per a later analysis. Researchers counted around 160 TCR beta chains as cytomegalovirus-associated.

This CDR3 comprises 19 residues. V was pared by 6 bases and J by 4 bases, with 15 bases of the junction left unmatched. Per germline, CDR1 MGHRA and CDR2 YSYEKL. Using immunoSEQ multiplex PCR, the repertoire was profiled, and TCRdb retains in-frame clones only, with some absent. The sample has 200,000 or so clones, about 90% seen once; the top ten hold about 2.7%. Sequencing was done on a sample of PBMCs. This chain uses TRBV4-1 with TRBJ2-3; TRBD2 matches 14 bases. The TCR was taken from a young woman in good health and CMV-seronegative. The CDR3 nucleotides read TGCGCCAGCAGACGAAGGACTAGCGGGAGGAATTCGTACGCAGATACGCAGTATTTT. It codes for CASRRRTSGRNSYADTQYF.